This T cell receptor (beta chain) is from a study of T cell responses to AZD1222 COVID-19 vaccine. Study-level results: After two AZD1222 doses, spike-specific TCR breadth and depth rose versus day 0.

The CDR3 has 13 residues. V was clipped by 3 bases and J by 6 bases, with 11 bases between them. CDR1 is SGDLS and CDR2 is YYNGEE in the germline V gene. About this clone: The antigen is undetermined.

Profiled with immunoSEQ multiplex PCR; TCRdb holds only in-frame clones, not every one. The data hold approximately 160,000 clones, with about 91% observed a single time. This rearrangement joins TRBV9 to TRBJ2-3, with D maybe TRBD1 (6 bases). This material consisted of peripheral blood, taken on day 0 of AZD1222 vaccination. The sequence derives from an adult in good health. The CDR3 nucleotides are TGTGCCAGCAGCGGAACAGGGTGGGATACGCAGTATTTT. Translating gives CASSGTGWDTQYF.